This entry concerns a single T cell receptor beta chain. Its antigen is unknown. This specimen belongs to a study of cytomegalovirus exposure and HLA in healthy donors. The study's findings and limits: V- and J-gene trimming of TCR beta was linked (in a later analysis) to a missense DCLRE1C variant. Later analysis identified about 17,000 TCR beta sequences associated with HLA alleles, using a false discovery rate threshold of 0.05. Later work showed greater clonal expansion in HLA-associated TCR beta chains than in equally common others. The listing of 150 to 200 TCR beta chains classed them as cytomegalovirus-associated.

A multiplex PCR was run with 60 Vbeta primers and 13 Jbeta primers. TCRdb keeps only in-frame clones here, not all; method: immunoSEQ multiplex PCR. This sample has about 90,000 clones, with 65% to 80% found just once. This clonotype was obtained from a man in his thirties or forties in good health and CMV-seronegative. Source material: PBMCs.

The CDR3 region has the DNA TGTGCCAGCAGCCCAGCCGGGACAGGGAAGGAAAAACTGTTTTTT. It is translated as CASSPAGTGKEKLFF. This chain links TRBV11-1 with TRBJ1-4, with TRBD1 matching 9 bases. This CDR3 contains 15 residues. Unmatched junction bases numbered 9, after V lost 5 bases and J lost 8 bases. In germline, CDR1 is SGHAT, CDR2 FQDESV (reference sequence).